This T cell receptor beta chain was obtained from a study of T cell responses to AZD1222 COVID-19 vaccine. Study-level information: Second-dose intervals of approximately 4 or approximately 12 weeks were pooled.

Study findings and constraints: Clonal diversity was possibly underestimated, and white British individuals and females predominated among donors. A rise in Spike-specific TCR breadth and depth followed two AZD1222 doses. At 160-218 and 743-854, vaccine-associated CD4 TCRs were dominant, and they spanned spike.

The J segment lost 7 bases and the V segment lost 1 base, leaving 5 bases of the junction unmatched. Per germline, CDR1 GTSNPN and CDR2 SVGIG (reference sequence). The CDR3 contains 15 residues. Profiling relied on immunoSEQ multiplex PCR, and the TCRdb table lists in-frame clones only, not all of them. The sample shows about 120,000 clones, 80% to 90% of them seen only once. As regards this clone: What it recognizes is unknown.

This chain connects TRBV30 to TRBJ1-6, with TRBD1 matching 9 bases. This TCR was sampled from an adult in good health. The sample here was peripheral blood, taken on day 0 of AZD1222 vaccination. CDR3 nucleotide sequence: TGTGCCTGGAGTGGAGGGACAGGGCCAAATTCACCCCTCCACTTT. Its translation: CAWSGGTGPNSPLHF.